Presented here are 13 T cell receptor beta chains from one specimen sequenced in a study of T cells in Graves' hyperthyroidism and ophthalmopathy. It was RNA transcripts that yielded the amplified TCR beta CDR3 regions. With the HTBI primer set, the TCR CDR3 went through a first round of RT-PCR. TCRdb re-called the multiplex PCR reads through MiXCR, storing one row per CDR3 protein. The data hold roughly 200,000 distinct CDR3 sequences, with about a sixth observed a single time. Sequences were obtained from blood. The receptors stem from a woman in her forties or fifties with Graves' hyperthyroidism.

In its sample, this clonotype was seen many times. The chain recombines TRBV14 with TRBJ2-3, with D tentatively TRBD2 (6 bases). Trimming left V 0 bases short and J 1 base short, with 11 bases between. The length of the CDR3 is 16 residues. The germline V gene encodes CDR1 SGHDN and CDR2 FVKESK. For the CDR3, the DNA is TGTGCCAGCAGCCAAGACGAATGGGAGGGCACAGATACGCAGTATTTT. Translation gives CASSQDEWEGTDTQYF.

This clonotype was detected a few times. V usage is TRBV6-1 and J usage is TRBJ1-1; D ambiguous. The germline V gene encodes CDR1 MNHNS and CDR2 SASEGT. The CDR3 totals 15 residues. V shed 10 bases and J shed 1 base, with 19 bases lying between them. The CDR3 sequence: CATNKGLNGNTEAFF. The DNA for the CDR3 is TGTGCCACCAACAAAGGACTGAATGGGAACACTGAAGCTTTCTTT.

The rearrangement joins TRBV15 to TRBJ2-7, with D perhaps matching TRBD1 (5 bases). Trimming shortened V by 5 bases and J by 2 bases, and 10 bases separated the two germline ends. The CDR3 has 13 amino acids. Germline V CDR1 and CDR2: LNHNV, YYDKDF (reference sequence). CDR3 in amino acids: CATSGRVAYEQYF. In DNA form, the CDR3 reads TGTGCCACCAGCGGCAGGGTTGCCTACGAGCAGTACTTC. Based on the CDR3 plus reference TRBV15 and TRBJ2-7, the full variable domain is DAMVIQNPRYQVTQFGKPVTLSCSQTLNHNVMYWYQQKSSQAPKLLFHYYDKDFNNEADTPDNFQSRRPNTSFCFLDIRSPGLGDTAMYLCATSGRVAYEQYFGPGTRLTVT.

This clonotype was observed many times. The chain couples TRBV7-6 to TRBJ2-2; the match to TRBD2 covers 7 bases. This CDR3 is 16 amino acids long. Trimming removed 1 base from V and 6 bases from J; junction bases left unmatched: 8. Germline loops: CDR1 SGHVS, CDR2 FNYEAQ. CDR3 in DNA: TGTGCCAGCAGCTTAGTTGCGGGAGACTCGGCCGGGGAGCTGTTTTTT. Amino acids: CASSLVAGDSAGELFF. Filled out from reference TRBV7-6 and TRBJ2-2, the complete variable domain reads GAGVSQSPRYKVTKRGQDVALRCDPISGHVSLYWYRQALGQGPEFLTYFNYEAQQDKSGLPNDRFSAERPEGSISTLTIQRTEQRDSAMYRCASSLVAGDSAGELFFGEGSRLTVL.

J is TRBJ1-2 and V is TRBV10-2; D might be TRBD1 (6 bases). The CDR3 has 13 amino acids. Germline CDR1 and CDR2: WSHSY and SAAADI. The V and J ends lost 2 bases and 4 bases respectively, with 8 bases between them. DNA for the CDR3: TGCGCCAGCAGTGAGGGACAGTCCTATGGCTACACCTTC. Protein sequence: CASSEGQSYGYTF.

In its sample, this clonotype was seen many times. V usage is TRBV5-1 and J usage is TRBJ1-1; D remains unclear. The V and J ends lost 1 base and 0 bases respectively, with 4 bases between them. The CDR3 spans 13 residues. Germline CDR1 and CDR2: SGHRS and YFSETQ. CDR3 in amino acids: CASSLLVNTEAFF. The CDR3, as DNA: TGCGCCAGCAGCTTGCTGGTGAACACTGAAGCTTTCTTT. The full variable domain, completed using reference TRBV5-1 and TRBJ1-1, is KAGVTQTPRYLIKTRGQQVTLSCSPISGHRSVSWYQQTPGQGLQFLFEYFSETQRNKGNFPGRFSGRQFSNSRSEMNVSTLELGDSALYLCASSLLVNTEAFFGQGTRLTVV.

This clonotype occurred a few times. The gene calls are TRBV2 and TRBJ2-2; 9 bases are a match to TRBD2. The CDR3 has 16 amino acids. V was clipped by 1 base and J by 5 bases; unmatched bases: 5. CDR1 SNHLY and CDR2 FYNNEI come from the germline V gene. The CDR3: CASSEELREGTGELFF. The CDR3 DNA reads TGTGCCAGCAGTGAAGAGCTGCGGGAGGGTACCGGGGAGCTGTTTTTT. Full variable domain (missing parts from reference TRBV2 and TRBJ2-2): EPEVTQTPSHQVTQMGQEVILRCVPISNHLYFYWYRQILGQKVEFLVSFYNNEISEKSEIFDDQFSVERPDGSNFTLKIRSTKLEDSAMYFCASSEELREGTGELFFGEGSRLTVL.

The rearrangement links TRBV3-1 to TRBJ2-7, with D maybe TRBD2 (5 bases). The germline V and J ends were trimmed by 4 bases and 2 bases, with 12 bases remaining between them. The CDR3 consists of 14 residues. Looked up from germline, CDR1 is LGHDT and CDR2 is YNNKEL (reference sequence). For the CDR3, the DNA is TGTGCCAGCAGCCGGAGGACCCCAGCCTACGAGCAGTACTTC. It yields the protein CASSRRTPAYEQYF.

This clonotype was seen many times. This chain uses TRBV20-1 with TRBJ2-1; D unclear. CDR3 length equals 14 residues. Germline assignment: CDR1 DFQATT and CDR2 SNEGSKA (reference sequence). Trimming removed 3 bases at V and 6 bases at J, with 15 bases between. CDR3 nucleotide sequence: TGCAGTGCTAGTCTTATCGTAGTACGCAATGAGCAGTTCTTC. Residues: CSASLIVVRNEQFF.

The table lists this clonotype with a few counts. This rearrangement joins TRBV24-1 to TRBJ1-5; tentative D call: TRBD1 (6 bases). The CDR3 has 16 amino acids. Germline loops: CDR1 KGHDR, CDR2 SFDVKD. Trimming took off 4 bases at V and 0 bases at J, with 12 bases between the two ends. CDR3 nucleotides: TGTGCCACCAGTGACCTCGGACAGAATAGCAATCAGCCCCAGCATTTT. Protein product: CATSDLGQNSNQPQHF.

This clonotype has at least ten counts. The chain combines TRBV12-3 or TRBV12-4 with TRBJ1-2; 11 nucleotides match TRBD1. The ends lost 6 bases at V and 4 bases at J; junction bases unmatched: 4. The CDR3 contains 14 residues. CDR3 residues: CASRGTGGTYGYTF. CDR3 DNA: TGTGCCAGCAGGGGGACAGGGGGGACCTATGGCTACACCTTC.

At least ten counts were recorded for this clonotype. The chain's CDR3 is CASSGAAENTEAFF. The CDR3 DNA sequence: TGTGCCAGCAGCGGTGCCGCTGAAAACACTGAAGCTTTCTTT. This sequence joins TRBV5-4 and TRBJ1-1; D gene ambiguous. In germline, CDR1 is SGHNT, CDR2 YYREEE (reference sequence). Trimming removed 4 bases at V and 2 bases at J, with 12 bases between. The CDR3 length is 14 residues.

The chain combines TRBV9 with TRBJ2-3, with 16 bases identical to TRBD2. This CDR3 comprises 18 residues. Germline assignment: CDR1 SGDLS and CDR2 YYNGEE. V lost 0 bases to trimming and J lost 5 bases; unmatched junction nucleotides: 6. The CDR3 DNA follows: TGTGCCAGCAGCGTAGAGGCGGGACTAGCGGGAGGGTTAGATACGCAGTATTTT. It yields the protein CASSVEAGLAGGLDTQYF.